Sequencing of this T cell receptor (beta chain) was carried out in a study of cytomegalovirus exposure and HLA in healthy donors. Comments on this clone: Other DNA sequences in this sample translate to the same CDR3.

CDR3 length: 12 residues. The germline V gene has CDR1 MNHNS and CDR2 SASEGT. V was trimmed by 5 bases and J by 2 bases, leaving 6 bases between them. PCR used 60 Vbeta primers and 13 Jbeta primers. Sequenced by immunoSEQ multiplex PCR; TCRdb stores in-frame clones only, minus some. This repertoire includes tens of thousands of clones. This TCR came from a man aged 45-60 years in good health and CMV-seronegative. The chain carries TRBV6-1 and TRBJ1-2; D call uncertain. Sample: PBMCs. The CDR3 sequence is CASSNTNYGYTF. The CDR3 DNA reads TGTGCCAGCAGTAACACAAACTATGGCTACACCTTC.